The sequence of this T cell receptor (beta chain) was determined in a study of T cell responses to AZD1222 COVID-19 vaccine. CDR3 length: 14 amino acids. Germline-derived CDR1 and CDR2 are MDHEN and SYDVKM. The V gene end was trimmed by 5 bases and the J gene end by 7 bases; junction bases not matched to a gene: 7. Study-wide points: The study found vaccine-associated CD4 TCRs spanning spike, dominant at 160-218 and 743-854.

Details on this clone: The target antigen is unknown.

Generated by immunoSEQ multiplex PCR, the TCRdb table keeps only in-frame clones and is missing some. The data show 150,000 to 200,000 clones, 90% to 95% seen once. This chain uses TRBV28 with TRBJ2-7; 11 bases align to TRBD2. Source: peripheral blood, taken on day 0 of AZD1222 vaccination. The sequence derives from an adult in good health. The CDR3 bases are TGTGCCAGCAGTGGGACTAGCGGACTGCGAGAGCAGTACTTC. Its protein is CASSGTSGLREQYF.